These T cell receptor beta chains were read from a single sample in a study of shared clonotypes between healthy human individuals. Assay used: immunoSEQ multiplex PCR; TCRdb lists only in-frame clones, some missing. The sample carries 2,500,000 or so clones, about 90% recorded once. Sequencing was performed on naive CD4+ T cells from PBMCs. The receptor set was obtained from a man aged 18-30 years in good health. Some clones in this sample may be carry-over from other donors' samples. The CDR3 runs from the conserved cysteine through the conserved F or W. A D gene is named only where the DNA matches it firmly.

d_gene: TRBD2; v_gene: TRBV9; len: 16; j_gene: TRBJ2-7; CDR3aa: CASSPSGTSGAYEQYF
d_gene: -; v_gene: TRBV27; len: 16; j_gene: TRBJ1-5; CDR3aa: CASSATGARRVQPQHF
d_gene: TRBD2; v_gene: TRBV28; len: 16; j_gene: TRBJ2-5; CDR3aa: CASSTTSGSREETQYF
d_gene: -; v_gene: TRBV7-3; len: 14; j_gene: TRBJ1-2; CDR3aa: CASSNSGTTYGYTF
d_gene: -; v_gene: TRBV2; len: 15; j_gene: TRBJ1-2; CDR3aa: CASSDLGVSNYGYTF
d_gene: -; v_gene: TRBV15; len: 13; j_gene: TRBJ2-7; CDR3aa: CATSRVGTREQYF
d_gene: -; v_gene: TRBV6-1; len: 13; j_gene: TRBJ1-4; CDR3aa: CASRATANEKLFF
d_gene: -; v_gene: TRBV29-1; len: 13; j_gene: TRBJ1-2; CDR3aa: CSVGGASYYGYTF
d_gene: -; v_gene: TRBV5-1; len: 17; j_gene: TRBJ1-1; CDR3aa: CASSSDRSGRQNAEAFF
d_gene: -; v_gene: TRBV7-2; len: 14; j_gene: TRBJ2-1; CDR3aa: CASSSDGAYNEQFF
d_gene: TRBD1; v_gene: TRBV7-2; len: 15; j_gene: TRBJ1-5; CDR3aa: CASSFEGQLNQPQHF
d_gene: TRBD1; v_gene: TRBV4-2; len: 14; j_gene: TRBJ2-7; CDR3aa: CASSQGQGTYEQYF
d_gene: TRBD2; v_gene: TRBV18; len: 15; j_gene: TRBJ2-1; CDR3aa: CASSSQREFFGEQFF
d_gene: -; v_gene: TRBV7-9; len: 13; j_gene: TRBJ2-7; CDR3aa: CASSPGQSYEQYF
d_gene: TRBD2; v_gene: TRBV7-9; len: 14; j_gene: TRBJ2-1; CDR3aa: CASSFASGDNEQFF
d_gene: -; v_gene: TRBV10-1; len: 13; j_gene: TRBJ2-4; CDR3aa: CASSAIAKNIQYF
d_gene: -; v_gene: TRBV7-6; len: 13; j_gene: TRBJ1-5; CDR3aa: CASSLAQYQPQHF
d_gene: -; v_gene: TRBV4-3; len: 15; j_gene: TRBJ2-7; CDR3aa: CASSQVRGLSYEQYF